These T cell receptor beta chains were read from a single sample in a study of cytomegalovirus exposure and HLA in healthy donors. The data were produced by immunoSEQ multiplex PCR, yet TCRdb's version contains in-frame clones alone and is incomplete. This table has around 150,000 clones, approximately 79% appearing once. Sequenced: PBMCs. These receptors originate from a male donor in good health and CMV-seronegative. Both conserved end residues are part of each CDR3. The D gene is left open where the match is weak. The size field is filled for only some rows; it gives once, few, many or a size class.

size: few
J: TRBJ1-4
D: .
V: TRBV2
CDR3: CASSARSGATNEKLFF
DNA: TGTGCCAGCAGTGCTCGGTCGGGGGCAACTAATGAAAAACTGTTTTTT

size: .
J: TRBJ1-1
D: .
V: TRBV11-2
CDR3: CASSLEVWSTEAFF
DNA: TGTGCCAGCAGCTTAGAGGTTTGGAGTACTGAAGCTTTCTTT

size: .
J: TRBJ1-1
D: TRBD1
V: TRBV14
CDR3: CASSRNRGLDAFF
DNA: TGTGCCAGCAGCCGGAACAGGGGTCTCGACGCTTTCTTT

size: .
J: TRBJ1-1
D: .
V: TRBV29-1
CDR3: CSVTGGGMNTEAFF
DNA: TGCAGCGTAACGGGGGGGGGAATGAACACTGAAGCTTTCTTT

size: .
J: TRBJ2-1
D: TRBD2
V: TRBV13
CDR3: CASSSWTSGSYNEQFF
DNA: TGTGCCAGCAGCTCCTGGACTAGCGGTTCCTACAATGAGCAGTTCTTC

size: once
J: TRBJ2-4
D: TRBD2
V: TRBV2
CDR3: CASSDRMPSGGPKNIQYF
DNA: TGTGCCAGCAGTGATCGAATGCCTAGCGGGGGCCCCAAAAACATTCAGTACTTC

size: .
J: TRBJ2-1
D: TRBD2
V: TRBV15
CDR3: CATSRGLLATKDNEQFF
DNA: TGTGCCACCAGCAGAGGCCTACTAGCGACGAAGGACAATGAGCAGTTCTTC

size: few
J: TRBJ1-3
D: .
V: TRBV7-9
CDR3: CAAYSGNTIYF
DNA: TGCGCTGCCTACTCTGGAAACACCATATATTTT

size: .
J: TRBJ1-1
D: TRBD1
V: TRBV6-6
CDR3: CASRPRGTGGVTEAFF
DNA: TGTGCCAGCAGACCCCGGGGGACAGGGGGAGTTACTGAAGCTTTCTTT

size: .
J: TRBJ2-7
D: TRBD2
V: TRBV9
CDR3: CASSPGGVYEQYF
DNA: TGTGCCAGCAGCCCGGGGGGAGTTTACGAGCAGTACTTC

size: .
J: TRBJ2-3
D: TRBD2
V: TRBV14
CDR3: CASSQLAGGPTDTQYF
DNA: TGTGCCAGCAGCCAACTAGCGGGGGGGCCGACAGATACGCAGTATTTT

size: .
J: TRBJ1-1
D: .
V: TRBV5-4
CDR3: CASSTTREANTEAFF
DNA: TGTGCCAGCAGCACCACAAGGGAGGCTAACACTGAAGCTTTCTTT

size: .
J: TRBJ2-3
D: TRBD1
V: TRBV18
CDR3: CASSPETGDADTQYF
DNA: TGTGCCAGCTCACCTGAGACAGGGGACGCAGATACGCAGTATTTT

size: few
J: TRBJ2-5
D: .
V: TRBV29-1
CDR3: CSVGQPQETQYF
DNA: TGCAGCGTCGGACAGCCCCAAGAGACCCAGTACTTC

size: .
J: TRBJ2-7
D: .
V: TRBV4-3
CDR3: CASSQDETIYEQYF
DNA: TGCGCCAGCAGCCAAGATGAGACTATCTACGAGCAGTACTTC

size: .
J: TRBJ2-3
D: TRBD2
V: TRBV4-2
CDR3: CASSQAASGGASDTQYF
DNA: TGTGCCAGCAGCCAAGCTGCTAGCGGGGGGGCCTCAGATACGCAGTATTTT

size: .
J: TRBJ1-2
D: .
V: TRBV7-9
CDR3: CSSSSTASNYGYTF
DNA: TGTTCCAGCAGCTCGACAGCTTCTAACTATGGCTACACCTTC

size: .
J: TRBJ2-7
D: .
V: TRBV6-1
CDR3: CAISRGSYEQYF
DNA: TGTGCCATTTCGCGGGGATCCTACGAGCAGTACTTC

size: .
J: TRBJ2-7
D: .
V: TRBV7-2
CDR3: CASSLDSPRTTYEQYF
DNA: TGTGCCAGCAGCCTGGACAGTCCGAGGACAACCTACGAGCAGTACTTC

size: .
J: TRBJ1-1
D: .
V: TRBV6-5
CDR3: CASSYSGALGTEAFF
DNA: TGTGCCAGCAGTTACTCGGGGGCCCTGGGCACTGAAGCTTTCTTT

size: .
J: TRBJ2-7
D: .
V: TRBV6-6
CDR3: CASSLRTDLYEQYF
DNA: TGTGCCAGCAGCTTGAGGACAGATCTCTACGAGCAGTACTTC

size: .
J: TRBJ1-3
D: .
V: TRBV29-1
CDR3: CSVEADHSGNTIYF
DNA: TGCAGCGTTGAGGCGGATCACTCTGGAAACACCATATATTTT

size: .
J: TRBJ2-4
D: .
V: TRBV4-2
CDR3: CASSQDSEKNIQYF
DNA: TGTGCCAGCAGCCAAGATTCCGAGAAAAACATTCAGTACTTC

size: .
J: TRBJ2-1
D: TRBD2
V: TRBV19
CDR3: CASSIDPAVGGVDYNEQFF
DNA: TGTGCCAGTAGTATAGATCCAGCGGTTGGGGGGGTCGACTACAATGAGCAGTTCTTC

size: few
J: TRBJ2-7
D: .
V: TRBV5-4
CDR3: CASSFGLAPYEQYF
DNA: TGTGCCAGCAGCTTCGGACTGGCTCCCTACGAGCAGTACTTC

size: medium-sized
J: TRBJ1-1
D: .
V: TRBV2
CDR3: CASRRQASNTEAFF
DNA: TGTGCCAGCAGAAGACAGGCCTCGAACACTGAAGCTTTCTTT

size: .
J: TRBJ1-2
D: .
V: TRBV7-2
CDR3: CASSLGQTNYGYTF
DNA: TGTGCCAGCAGCTTAGGACAGACTAACTATGGCTACACCTTC

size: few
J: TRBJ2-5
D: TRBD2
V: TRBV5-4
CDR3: CASSQAKAGGPGETQYF
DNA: TGTGCCAGCAGCCAAGCAAAAGCGGGGGGGCCGGGAGAGACCCAGTACTTC

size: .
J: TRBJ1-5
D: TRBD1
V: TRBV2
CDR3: CASSEEQGGQPQHF
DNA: TGTGCCAGCAGTGAAGAACAGGGGGGACAGCCCCAGCATTTT

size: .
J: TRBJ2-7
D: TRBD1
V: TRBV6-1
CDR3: CASRPGAGGPYEQYF
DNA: TGTGCCAGCCGACCCGGGGCAGGGGGCCCCTACGAGCAGTACTTC

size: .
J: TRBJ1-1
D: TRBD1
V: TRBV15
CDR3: CATSRGDSPGTEAFF
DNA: TGTGCCACCAGCAGGGGGGACAGTCCGGGTACTGAAGCTTTCTTT

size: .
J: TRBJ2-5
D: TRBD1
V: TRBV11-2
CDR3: CASSLGTGVETQYF
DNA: TGTGCCAGCAGCCTCGGGACAGGGGTCGAGACCCAGTACTTC

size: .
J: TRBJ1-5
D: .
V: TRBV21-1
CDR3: CASSKLSGQRNQPQHF
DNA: TGTGCCAGCAGCAAATTGAGCGGTCAGAGGAATCAGCCCCAGCATTTT

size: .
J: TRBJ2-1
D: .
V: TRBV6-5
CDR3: CASSYSKGVYNEQFF
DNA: TGTGCCAGCAGTTACTCGAAAGGGGTCTACAATGAGCAGTTCTTC

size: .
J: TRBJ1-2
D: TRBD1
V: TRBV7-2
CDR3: CASSYDRGYGYTF
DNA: TGTGCCAGCAGCTACGACAGGGGTTATGGCTACACCTTC

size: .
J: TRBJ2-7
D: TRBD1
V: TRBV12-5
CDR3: CASGPGQGPSYEQYF
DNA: TGTGCTAGTGGTCCAGGACAGGGGCCCTCCTACGAGCAGTACTTC

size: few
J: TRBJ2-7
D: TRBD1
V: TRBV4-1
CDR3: CASSQLQGSYEQYF
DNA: TGCGCCAGCAGCCAACTACAGGGGTCCTACGAGCAGTACTTC

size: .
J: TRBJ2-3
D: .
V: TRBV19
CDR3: CASSPAGYSTDTQYF
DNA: TGTGCCAGTAGCCCAGCGGGTTATAGCACAGATACGCAGTATTTT

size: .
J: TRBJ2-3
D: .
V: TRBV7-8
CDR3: CASRLQGDTQYF
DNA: TGTGCCAGCAGGCTCCAGGGGGATACGCAGTATTTT

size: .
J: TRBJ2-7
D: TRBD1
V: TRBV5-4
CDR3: CASSWGQGASYEQYF
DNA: TGTGCCAGCAGCTGGGGACAGGGGGCATCCTACGAGCAGTACTTC

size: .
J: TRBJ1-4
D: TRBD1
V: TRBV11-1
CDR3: CASSLTTSGTGREKLFF
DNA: TGTGCCAGCAGCTTAACGACTTCCGGGACAGGGCGTGAAAAACTGTTTTTT

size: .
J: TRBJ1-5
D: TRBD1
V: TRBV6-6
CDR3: CASTSTGISNQPQHF
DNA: TGTGCCAGCACCTCGACAGGGATTAGCAATCAGCCCCAGCATTTT

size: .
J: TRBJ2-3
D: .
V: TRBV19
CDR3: CASSMGRDTQYF
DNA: TGTGCCAGTAGTATGGGGCGAGATACGCAGTATTTT

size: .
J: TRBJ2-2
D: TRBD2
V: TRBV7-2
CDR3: CASIRGENTGELFF
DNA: TGTGCCAGCATCCGGGGGGAAAACACCGGGGAGCTGTTTTTT

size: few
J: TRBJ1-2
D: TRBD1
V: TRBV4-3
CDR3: CASSQDQGDGYTF
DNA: TGCGCCAGCAGCCAAGACCAGGGGGACGGCTACACCTTC

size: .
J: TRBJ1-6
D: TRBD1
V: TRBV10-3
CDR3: CAISEATGTESSPLHF
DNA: TGTGCCATCAGTGAGGCGACGGGGACAGAGAGTTCACCCCTCCACTTT

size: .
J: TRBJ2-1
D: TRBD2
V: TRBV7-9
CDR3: CASTPGLAGVVEQFF
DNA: TGTGCCAGCACCCCAGGGCTAGCGGGGGTGGTTGAGCAGTTCTTC

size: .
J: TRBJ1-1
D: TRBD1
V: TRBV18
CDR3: CASSPRTGGGNTEAFF
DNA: TGTGCCAGCTCACCCCGGACAGGGGGAGGAAACACTGAAGCTTTCTTT

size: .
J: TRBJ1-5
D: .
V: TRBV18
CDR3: CASSPGRSNQPQHF
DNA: TGTGCCAGCTCACCCGGGAGGAGCAATCAGCCCCAGCATTTT

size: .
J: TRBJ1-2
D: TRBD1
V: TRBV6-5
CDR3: CASSYEDRGIYGYTF
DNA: TGTGCCAGCAGTTACGAGGACAGGGGGATATATGGCTACACCTTC

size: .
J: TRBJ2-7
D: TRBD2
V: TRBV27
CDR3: CASRGGASGEYEQYF
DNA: TGTGCCAGCAGAGGAGGGGCTAGCGGCGAATACGAGCAGTACTTC

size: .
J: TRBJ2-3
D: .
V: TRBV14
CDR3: CASSPGPDTQYF
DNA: TGTGCCAGCAGCCCAGGGCCAGATACGCAGTATTTT

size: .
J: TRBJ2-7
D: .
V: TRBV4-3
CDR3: CASSRYESDEQYF
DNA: TGCGCCAGCAGCCGGTATGAGTCCGACGAGCAGTACTTC

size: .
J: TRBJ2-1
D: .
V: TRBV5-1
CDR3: CASSLDAGWNEQFF
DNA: TGCGCCAGCAGCTTGGATGCAGGGTGGAATGAGCAGTTCTTC

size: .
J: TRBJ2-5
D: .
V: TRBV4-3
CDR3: CASSQDYYERETQYF
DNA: TGCGCCAGCAGCCAAGATTATTATGAACGGGAGACCCAGTACTTC

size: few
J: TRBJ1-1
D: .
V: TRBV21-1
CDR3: CASSHKKEGNTEAFF
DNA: TGTGCCAGCAGCCACAAAAAAGAGGGGAACACTGAAGCTTTCTTT

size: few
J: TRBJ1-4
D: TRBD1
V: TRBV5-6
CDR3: CASRGDRAPNEKLFF
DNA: TGTGCCAGCAGAGGAGACAGGGCGCCTAATGAAAAACTGTTTTTT

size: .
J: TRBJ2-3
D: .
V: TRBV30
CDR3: CAWSPGTPWGQYF
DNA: TGTGCCTGGAGTCCCGGGACTCCCTGGGGGCAGTATTTT

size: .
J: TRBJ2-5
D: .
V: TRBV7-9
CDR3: CASSRPIAETQYF
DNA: TGTGCCAGCAGCAGGCCTATAGCTGAGACCCAGTACTTC